These 15 T cell receptor beta chains were sequenced from one sample in a study of T cell responses to AZD1222 COVID-19 vaccine. Produced via immunoSEQ multiplex PCR; TCRdb's table is partial and in-frame only. The sample carries 120,000 or so clones, about 87% recorded once. Source: peripheral blood, taken on day 0 of AZD1222 vaccination. Receptor source: an adult in good health.

The J gene is TRBJ2-5, the V gene TRBV7-9, with 11 bases fitting TRBD1. Germline CDR1 SEHNR, CDR2 FQNEAQ (reference sequence). The V gene end was trimmed by 2 bases and the J gene end by 3 bases; junction bases not matched to a gene: 2. The CDR3 sequence is 15 residues long. CDR3 in DNA: TGTGCCAGCAGCTTACCGGGACAGGGGGAAGAGACCCAGTACTTC. It codes for CASSLPGQGEETQYF.

This sequence joins TRBV7-9 and TRBJ1-4; D not certain. The CDR3 loop spans 14 amino acids. Germline-derived CDR1 and CDR2 are SEHNR and FQNEAQ (reference sequence). V was shortened by 0 bases and J by 7 bases, with 9 bases between the two germline ends. The CDR3 bases are TGTGCCAGCAGCTTAGCGGGGATCGCTGAAAAACTGTTTTTT. This gives the protein CASSLAGIAEKLFF. The complete variable domain, with remaining parts taken from reference TRBV7-9 and TRBJ1-4, reads DTGVSQNPRHKITKRGQNVTFRCDPISEHNRLYWYRQTLGQGPEFLTYFQNEAQLEKSRLLSDRFSAERPKGSFSTLEIQRTEQGDSAMYLCASSLAGIAEKLFFGSGTQLSVL.

This chain connects TRBV6-6 to TRBJ1-1; D perhaps matches TRBD1 (6 bases). The CDR3 is made up of 15 amino acids. Germline V gene sequence: CDR1 MNHNY, CDR2 SVGAGI (reference sequence). Trimming took off 4 bases at V and 2 bases at J, with 14 bases between the two ends. DNA of the CDR3: TGTGCCAGCAGTTCGGGGGCAGTCATCAACACTGAAGCTTTCTTT. It translates to CASSSGAVINTEAFF.

This clone was detected only once. The chain links TRBV27 to TRBJ1-4, with D possibly TRBD1 on 6 matching bases. Trimming left V 6 bases short and J 8 bases short, with 13 bases between. The CDR3 extends over 13 amino acids. Germline lookup yields CDR1 MNHEY and CDR2 SMNVEV (reference sequence). The CDR3 nucleotides read TGTGCCAGCAGGGACGGGGGGCGAGAAAAACTGTTTTTT. Amino acid sequence: CASRDGGREKLFF.

V gene TRBV19 combines with J gene TRBJ2-7; D uncertain. The CDR3 extends over 13 amino acids. CDR1 LNHDA and CDR2 SQIVND come from the germline V gene (reference sequence). V was pared by 2 bases and J by 4 bases, with 9 bases between. The CDR3 region is CASSILAFYEQYF. CDR3 in DNA: TGTGCCAGTAGTATATTAGCATTTTACGAGCAGTACTTC.

This clone appeared a single time. The CDR3 DNA sequence: TGTGCCAGCACAAGCCAGGGGGCGCGGAATTCACCCCTCCACTTT. This sequence encodes CASTSQGARNSPLHF. The chain uses TRBV28 and TRBJ1-6; TRBD1 matches 8 bases. The junction had 9 bases not matched to a gene; V was cut back by 7 bases and J by 7 bases. The CDR3 extends over 15 amino acids. The germline V gene encodes CDR1 MDHEN and CDR2 SYDVKM. Based on the CDR3 plus reference TRBV28 and TRBJ1-6, the full variable domain is DVKVTQSSRYLVKRTGEKVFLECVQDMDHENMFWYRQDPGLGLRLIYFSYDVKMKEKGDIPEGYSVSREKKERFSLILESASTNQTSMYLCASTSQGARNSPLHFGNGTRLTVT.

The chain joins TRBV6-1 to TRBJ2-1; 7 nucleotides agree with TRBD2. Germline loops: CDR1 MNHNS, CDR2 SASEGT. The CDR3 spans 14 residues. V shed 1 base and J 7 bases; nucleotides not matched to a gene: 4. This CDR3 is CASSEVLAKNEQFF. DNA of the CDR3: TGTGCCAGCAGTGAAGTACTAGCGAAAAATGAGCAGTTCTTC.

The J gene is TRBJ1-1, the V gene TRBV5-4; 7 bases fit TRBD1. V lost 4 bases to trimming and J lost 0 bases; unmatched junction nucleotides: 9. Germline V gene data show CDR1 as SGHNT and CDR2 as YYREEE (reference sequence). This CDR3 is 16 amino acids long. Here the CDR3 reads CASSLPGQLMNTEAFF. As DNA, the CDR3 is TGTGCCAGCAGCCTCCCGGGACAGCTAATGAACACTGAAGCTTTCTTT.

The V call is TRBV28, the J call TRBJ2-7; 9 nucleotides match TRBD2. The V gene end was trimmed by 3 bases and the J gene end by 3 bases; junction bases not matched to a gene: 6. CDR3 size: 15 residues. From germline, CDR1 is MDHEN and CDR2 SYDVKM. The CDR3 nucleotides read TGTGCCAGCAGTTTGGCGGGAGGGTCGGACTACGAGCAGTACTTC. It is translated as CASSLAGGSDYEQYF.

This chain uses TRBV10-3 with TRBJ2-2; 11 bases map to TRBD2. Germline V CDR1 and CDR2: ENHRY, SYGVKD. The CDR3 has 18 residues. V shed 7 bases and J 5 bases; nucleotides not matched to a gene: 15. The CDR3 coding sequence is TGTGCCATCAATACACCTATAGCGGGAGGGCGGTATACCGGGGAGCTGTTTTTT. It encodes CAINTPIAGGRYTGELFF.

The V gene is TRBV10-1, the J gene TRBJ2-1; 8 nucleotides align to TRBD2. The ends lost 4 bases at V and 5 bases at J; junction bases unmatched: 7. CDR1 is WNHNN, CDR2 SYGVQD, per germline (reference sequence). The CDR3 runs to 15 residues. The DNA for the CDR3 is TGCGCCAGCAGTGGTCAGCGGGAGCGTCACAATGAGCAGTTCTTC. Translating it yields CASSGQRERHNEQFF.

This chain uses TRBV2 with TRBJ2-7; D possibly corresponds to TRBD1 (5 bases). Deletions cut 8 bases from V and 3 bases from J, with 14 bases between. The CDR3 runs to 13 residues. The germline V gene encodes CDR1 SNHLY and CDR2 FYNNEI. The CDR3, as DNA: TGTGCCAGCTCCCTGGACACTGGCTACGAGCAGTACTTC. It yields the protein CASSLDTGYEQYF.

This rearrangement joins TRBV9 to TRBJ1-1; D is undetermined. Germline V gene data show CDR1 as SGDLS and CDR2 as YYNGEE. CDR3 length: 14 residues. The ends were cut back, 0 bases at V and 2 bases at J, with 8 bases in the middle. In DNA, the CDR3 is TGTGCCAGCAGCGTAGAGTCTGGAAACACTGAAGCTTTCTTT. Its translation is CASSVESGNTEAFF.

The chain carries TRBV7-3 and TRBJ2-1, with D perhaps TRBD1 or TRBD2 (7 bases each). The CDR3 runs 15 residues. Germline CDR1 and CDR2: SGHTA and FQGTGA. The germline V and J ends were trimmed by 6 bases and 1 base, with 13 bases remaining between them. DNA of the CDR3: TGTGCCAGCAGTCAGCGGGACAGTTCCTACAATGAGCAGTTCTTC. Its protein is CASSQRDSSYNEQFF.

This clone has a handful of counts. The CDR3 sequence is CSVEGGTGLTEAFF. The CDR3 coding sequence is TGCAGCGTTGAAGGGGGGACAGGGCTTACTGAAGCTTTCTTT. The J gene is TRBJ1-1, the V gene TRBV29-1; 9 bases map to TRBD1. Germline CDR1 SQVTM, CDR2 ANQGSEA. The CDR3 extends over 14 amino acids. V lost 1 base, J lost 5 bases, and 5 bases stayed unmatched.